This T cell receptor (beta chain) was retrieved from a study of PD-1 blockade in classical Hodgkin lymphoma. Study outcomes and limitations: Newly diagnosed patients had baseline TCR diversity that was reportedly lower than that of healthy donors. No one has yet defined what causes the repertoire differences, which may be disease activity or prior therapy. Compared with baseline, CD4+ but not CD8+ TCR diversity had risen significantly by C4D1. Baseline diversity in complete responders resembled that of newly diagnosed patients.

The table came from immunoSEQ multiplex PCR; TCRdb's copy has only in-frame clones and leaves some out. The sample shows 41,000 or so clones, approximately 80% of them seen only once. Relapse was seen in all patients after autologous stem cell transplantation, and brentuximab vedotin exposure was variable. Details on this clone: Its antigen is currently unknown.

This CDR3 contains 13 residues. V was cut by 2 bases and J by 1 base, with 5 bases left in between. CDR1 is MDHEN and CDR2 is SYDVKM in the germline V gene. This receptor was taken from a human donor with classical Hodgkin lymphoma. The chain combines TRBV28 with TRBJ1-1; D unclear. The sequencing used peripheral blood mononuclear cells (PBMCs), collected at baseline. CDR3 loop: CASSLRWNTEAFF. As DNA, the CDR3 is TGTGCCAGCAGTTTACGGTGGAACACTGAAGCTTTCTTT.